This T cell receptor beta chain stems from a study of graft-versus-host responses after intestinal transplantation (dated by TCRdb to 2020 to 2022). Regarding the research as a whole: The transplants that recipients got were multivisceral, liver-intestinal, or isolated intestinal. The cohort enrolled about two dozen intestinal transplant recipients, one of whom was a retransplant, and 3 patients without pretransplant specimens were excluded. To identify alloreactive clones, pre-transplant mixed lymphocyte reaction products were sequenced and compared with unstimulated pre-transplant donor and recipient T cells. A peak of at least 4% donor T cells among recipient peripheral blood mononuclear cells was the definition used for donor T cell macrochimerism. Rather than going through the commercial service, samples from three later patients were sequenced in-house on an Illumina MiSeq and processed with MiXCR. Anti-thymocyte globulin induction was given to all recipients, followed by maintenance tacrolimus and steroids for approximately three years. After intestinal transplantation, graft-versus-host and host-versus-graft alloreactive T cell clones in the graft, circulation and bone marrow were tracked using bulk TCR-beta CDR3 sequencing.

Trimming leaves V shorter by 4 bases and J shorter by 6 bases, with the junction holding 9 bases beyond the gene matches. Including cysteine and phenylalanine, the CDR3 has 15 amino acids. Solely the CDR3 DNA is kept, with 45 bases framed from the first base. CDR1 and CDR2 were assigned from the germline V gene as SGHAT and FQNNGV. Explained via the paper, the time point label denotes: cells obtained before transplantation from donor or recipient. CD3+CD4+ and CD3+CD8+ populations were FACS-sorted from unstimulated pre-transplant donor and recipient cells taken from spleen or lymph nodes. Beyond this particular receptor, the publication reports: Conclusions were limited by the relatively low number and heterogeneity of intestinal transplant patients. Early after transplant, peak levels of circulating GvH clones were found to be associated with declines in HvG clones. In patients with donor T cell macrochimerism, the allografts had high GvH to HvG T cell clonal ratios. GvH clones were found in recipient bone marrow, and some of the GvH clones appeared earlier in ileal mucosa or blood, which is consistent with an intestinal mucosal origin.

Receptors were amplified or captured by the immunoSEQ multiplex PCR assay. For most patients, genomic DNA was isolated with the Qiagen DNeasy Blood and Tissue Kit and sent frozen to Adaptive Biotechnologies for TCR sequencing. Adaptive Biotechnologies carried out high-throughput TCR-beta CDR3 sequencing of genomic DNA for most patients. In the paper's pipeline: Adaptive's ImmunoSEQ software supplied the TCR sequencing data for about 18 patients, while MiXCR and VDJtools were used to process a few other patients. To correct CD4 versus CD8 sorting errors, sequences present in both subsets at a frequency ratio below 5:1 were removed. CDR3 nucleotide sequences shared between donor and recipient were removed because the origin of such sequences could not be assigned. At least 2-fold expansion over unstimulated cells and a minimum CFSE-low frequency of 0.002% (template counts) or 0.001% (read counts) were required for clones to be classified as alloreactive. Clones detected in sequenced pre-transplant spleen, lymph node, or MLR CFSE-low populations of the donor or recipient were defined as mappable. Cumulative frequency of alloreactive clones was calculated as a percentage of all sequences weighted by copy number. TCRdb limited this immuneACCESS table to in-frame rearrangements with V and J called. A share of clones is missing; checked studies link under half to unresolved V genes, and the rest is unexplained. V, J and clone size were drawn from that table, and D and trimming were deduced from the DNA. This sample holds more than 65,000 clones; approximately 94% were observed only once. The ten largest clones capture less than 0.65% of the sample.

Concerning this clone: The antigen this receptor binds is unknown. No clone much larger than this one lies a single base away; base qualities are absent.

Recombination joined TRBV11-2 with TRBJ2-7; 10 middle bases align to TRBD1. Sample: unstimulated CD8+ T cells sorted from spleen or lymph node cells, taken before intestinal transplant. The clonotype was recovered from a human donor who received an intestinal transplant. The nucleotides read TGTGCCAGCAGCTCCCGGGACAGGGGACGTGGCGAGCAGTACTTC. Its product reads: CASSSRDRGRGEQYF.